This TCR beta chain was sequenced during a study of blood T cell repertoires in COVID-19 (dated by TCRdb to the early 2020s). A note on the overall study: The collaborator samples originated in the United States, Italy and Spain and spanned the acute and convalescent phases of COVID-19. The samples were drawn from two sources: the first 160 participants of the ongoing ImmuneRACE study, and 1,000 to 1,500 subjects contributed by 6 global collaborators. The sample metadata nearly always contained a de-identified subject ID, COVID-19 status, age in years and sex. The dataset comprised deeply sampled blood TCRbeta repertoires from subjects exposed to, actively infected with, or recovered from COVID-19. Where available, HLA class I and class II types were obtained from metadata supplied by the sample provider rather than from assay-based typing. The prospective study material was composed of cDNA or gDNA derived from T cells, B-cell-depleted T cells, or PBMCs. The repertoires were made available in a free public database intended to serve as a resource for research on the immune response to SARS-CoV-2.

TCRbeta CDR3 regions were amplified from genomic DNA by means of the immunoSEQ Assay, a bias-controlled multiplex PCR. Per the source publication's procedure: The number of nucleated cells in each sample was estimated from the amplification of reference gene primers within the assay. To quantify the absolute abundance of each unique TCRbeta CDR3 rearrangement, sequence reads were collapsed and filtered. Productive Simpson clonality was computed per sample as the square root of Simpson's diversity index over productive rearrangements. TCRdb took over this immuneACCESS table, retaining in-frame rearrangements with V and J assigned. Such tables are incomplete; in checked studies, under half of the missing clones stem from an unresolved V gene, and the remainder is unexplained. The D gene and trimming were derived from the DNA, and the V and J assignments and clone size from that table. The sample has about 61,000 clones on record, around nine tenths of them singletons. The ten largest clonotypes hold less than 20% of the sample.

Each collaborating institution followed its own protocols to collect whole blood in K2EDTA tubes. For TCRbeta analysis, collaborators shipped samples as frozen whole blood, isolated PBMCs, or DNA extracted from either of those sample types. The paper's findings and limits, for the study overall: How much clinical and demographic metadata was included differed by source and by participant, and the metadata was provided uncurated.

Of note for this clone: This receptor's antigen is unknown. No qualities accompany the bases; no much larger clone lies one base away.

From its cysteine to its phenylalanine, the CDR3 spans 14 amino acids. Just the 42-base CDR3 DNA is kept, in frame starting at base 1. V is cut by 4 bases and J by 0 bases, and the space between the germline ends is 9 bases. CDR1 and CDR2 (SGHAT, FQNNGV) derive from the germline V gene. Specimen: peripheral blood. The rearranged chain carries TRBV11-2 and TRBJ1-1; the D gene cannot be resolved reliably. This TCR was sampled from a woman over 75 with active COVID-19. The nucleotide sequence reads as follows: TGTGCCAGCAGCTCTTCCCTCCTGAACACTGAAGCTTTCTTT. Its protein product is CASSSSLLNTEAFF.